This is a list of T cell receptor beta chains from one sample in a study of cytomegalovirus exposure and HLA in healthy donors. Method: immunoSEQ multiplex PCR; TCRdb's copy keeps in-frame clones and lacks some. The sample carries over 110,000 clones, approximately 84% recorded once. Sequences were obtained from PBMCs. These receptor sequences come from a woman in her thirties in good health and CMV-seronegative. CDR3s include the opening cysteine and the closing phenylalanine or tryptophan. Fields, in order: CDR3 protein, CDR3 DNA, D gene, J gene, V gene, clone size. D genes are given only for firm matches. Size tells how often a clone was seen (once, few, many) or the class of an expanded clone, and some rows leave it out.

CDR3 protein: CASSVTGGQPQHF
CDR3 DNA: TGTGCCAGCAGTGTGACAGGGGGCCAGCCCCAGCATTTT
D gene: TRBD1
J gene: TRBJ1-5
V gene: TRBV6-1
clone size: -

CDR3 protein: CASSLTGVRETQYF
CDR3 DNA: TGCGCCAGCAGCTTGACCGGGGTTCGGGAGACCCAGTACTTC
D gene: -
J gene: TRBJ2-5
V gene: TRBV5-1
clone size: -

CDR3 protein: CASSLFSSYEQYF
CDR3 DNA: TGTGCCAGCAGCTTGTTCTCTTCCTACGAGCAGTACTTC
D gene: -
J gene: TRBJ2-7
V gene: TRBV5-6
clone size: -

CDR3 protein: CASSLDSNYGYTF
CDR3 DNA: TGTGCCAGCAGTCTGGACAGCAACTATGGCTACACCTTC
D gene: -
J gene: TRBJ1-2
V gene: TRBV6-5
clone size: -

CDR3 protein: CASPVVFSGQGPYEQYF
CDR3 DNA: TGTGCCAGCCCGGTGGTTTTTTCGGGACAGGGCCCCTACGAGCAGTACTTC
D gene: TRBD1
J gene: TRBJ2-7
V gene: TRBV27
clone size: -

CDR3 protein: CASSQGTRGEKLFF
CDR3 DNA: TGTGCCAGCAGTCAGGGCACCCGTGGGGAAAAACTGTTTTTT
D gene: -
J gene: TRBJ1-4
V gene: TRBV6-1
clone size: -

CDR3 protein: CASSTGGHVYGYTF
CDR3 DNA: TGTGCCAGCAGTACAGGGGGTCATGTCTATGGCTACACCTTC
D gene: TRBD1
J gene: TRBJ1-2
V gene: TRBV2
clone size: -

CDR3 protein: CASSRAGGTNTEAFF
CDR3 DNA: TGTGCCAGCAGCCGAGCAGGGGGCACGAACACTGAAGCTTTCTTT
D gene: TRBD1
J gene: TRBJ1-1
V gene: TRBV6-6
clone size: -

CDR3 protein: CASSQDHVMAYEQYF
CDR3 DNA: TGCGCCAGCAGCCAAGATCACGTGATGGCATACGAGCAGTACTTC
D gene: -
J gene: TRBJ2-7
V gene: TRBV4-1
clone size: few

CDR3 protein: CASSGLSDSPLHF
CDR3 DNA: TGTGCCAGCTCGGGACTTAGCGATTCACCCCTCCACTTT
D gene: -
J gene: TRBJ1-6
V gene: TRBV18
clone size: -

CDR3 protein: CASSFSGVQNSPLHF
CDR3 DNA: TGTGCCAGCAGCTTCTCAGGGGTCCAGAATTCACCCCTCCACTTT
D gene: -
J gene: TRBJ1-6
V gene: TRBV5-4
clone size: -

CDR3 protein: CATSAGTQINQPQHF
CDR3 DNA: TGTGCCACCAGTGCAGGCACCCAAATCAATCAGCCCCAGCATTTT
D gene: -
J gene: TRBJ1-5
V gene: TRBV27
clone size: -

CDR3 protein: CASIGANQYF
CDR3 DNA: TGTGCCAGCATTGGGGCGAACCAGTACTTC
D gene: -
J gene: TRBJ2-4
V gene: TRBV2
clone size: -

CDR3 protein: CASSHGQGAQLWQETQYF
CDR3 DNA: TGCGCCAGCAGCCATGGACAGGGGGCACAACTGTGGCAAGAGACCCAGTACTTC
D gene: TRBD1
J gene: TRBJ2-5
V gene: TRBV5-1
clone size: -

CDR3 protein: CASSVASGAYEQYF
CDR3 DNA: TGTGCCAGCAGTGTGGCTAGCGGAGCCTACGAGCAGTACTTC
D gene: TRBD2
J gene: TRBJ2-7
V gene: TRBV2
clone size: -

CDR3 protein: CASSERRNNQPQHF
CDR3 DNA: TGTGCCAGCAGTGAGAGGCGAAACAATCAGCCCCAGCATTTT
D gene: -
J gene: TRBJ1-5
V gene: TRBV2
clone size: few

CDR3 protein: CASRRYAEVSTDTQYF
CDR3 DNA: TGTGCCAGCAGACGCTATGCGGAGGTGAGCACAGATACGCAGTATTTT
D gene: -
J gene: TRBJ2-3
V gene: TRBV27
clone size: -

CDR3 protein: CASSYRGPNQPQHF
CDR3 DNA: TGTGCCAGCAGTTACAGGGGGCCCAATCAGCCCCAGCATTTT
D gene: TRBD1
J gene: TRBJ1-5
V gene: TRBV6-5
clone size: -

CDR3 protein: CASTGTGYGYTF
CDR3 DNA: TGTGCCAGCACCGGGACAGGCTATGGCTACACCTTC
D gene: TRBD1
J gene: TRBJ1-2
V gene: TRBV7-2
clone size: few

CDR3 protein: CASSLGPGSGETQYF
CDR3 DNA: TGTGCCAGCAGTTTAGGGCCGGGGAGTGGAGAGACCCAGTACTTC
D gene: -
J gene: TRBJ2-5
V gene: TRBV27
clone size: -

CDR3 protein: CASSKGFVGELSYEQYF
CDR3 DNA: TGTGCCAGCAGCAAAGGTTTCGTAGGGGAACTCTCCTACGAGCAGTACTTC
D gene: -
J gene: TRBJ2-7
V gene: TRBV21-1
clone size: few

CDR3 protein: CASSLGLAVYNEQFF
CDR3 DNA: TGCGCCAGCAGCCTCGGACTAGCGGTTTACAATGAGCAGTTCTTC
D gene: TRBD2
J gene: TRBJ2-1
V gene: TRBV5-1
clone size: -

CDR3 protein: CASSSGTGAGEKLFF
CDR3 DNA: TGTGCCAGCAGCTCAGGGACAGGGGCGGGTGAAAAACTGTTTTTT
D gene: TRBD1
J gene: TRBJ1-4
V gene: TRBV7-8
clone size: few

CDR3 protein: CASSPWTKKGDEQFF
CDR3 DNA: TGTGCCAGCTCACCATGGACCAAAAAGGGGGATGAGCAGTTCTTC
D gene: -
J gene: TRBJ2-1
V gene: TRBV18
clone size: -

CDR3 protein: CASSDSGSRDTQYF
CDR3 DNA: TGTGCCAGCAGTGATTCAGGTTCCCGAGATACGCAGTATTTT
D gene: -
J gene: TRBJ2-3
V gene: TRBV25-1
clone size: -

CDR3 protein: CASSIIGTNTGELFF
CDR3 DNA: TGTGCCAGTAGTATCATCGGGACAAACACCGGGGAGCTGTTTTTT
D gene: -
J gene: TRBJ2-2
V gene: TRBV19
clone size: -

CDR3 protein: CASSRGTNYGYTF
CDR3 DNA: TGTGCCAGTAGTCGGGGGACTAACTATGGCTACACCTTC
D gene: -
J gene: TRBJ1-2
V gene: TRBV19
clone size: -

CDR3 protein: CASSPGGKETQYF
CDR3 DNA: TGTGCCAGCTCACCCGGGGGAAAAGAGACCCAGTACTTC
D gene: -
J gene: TRBJ2-5
V gene: TRBV18
clone size: -

CDR3 protein: CASSRLGGGSRDGYTF
CDR3 DNA: TGTGCCAGCAGCAGACTCGGGGGGGGTTCTCGAGATGGCTACACCTTC
D gene: -
J gene: TRBJ1-2
V gene: TRBV7-9
clone size: -

CDR3 protein: CASSFGSQGSYTQYF
CDR3 DNA: TGCGCCAGCAGCTTCGGGTCACAGGGTTCATATACGCAGTATTTT
D gene: -
J gene: TRBJ2-3
V gene: TRBV5-1
clone size: -

CDR3 protein: CASSIRGSTDTQYF
CDR3 DNA: TGTGCCAGCAGTATCAGGGGAAGCACAGATACGCAGTATTTT
D gene: -
J gene: TRBJ2-3
V gene: TRBV2
clone size: -

CDR3 protein: CSVVAGGTETQYF
CDR3 DNA: TGCAGCGTCGTAGCGGGGGGTACAGAGACCCAGTACTTC
D gene: TRBD2
J gene: TRBJ2-5
V gene: TRBV29-1
clone size: -

CDR3 protein: CASSPYTSNLETQYF
CDR3 DNA: TGTGCCAGCAGCCCGTATACTAGCAATCTTGAGACCCAGTACTTC
D gene: -
J gene: TRBJ2-5
V gene: TRBV7-6
clone size: -

CDR3 protein: CASSLGRARQETQYF
CDR3 DNA: TGTGCCAGCAGCTTAGGCAGGGCCCGCCAAGAGACCCAGTACTTC
D gene: -
J gene: TRBJ2-5
V gene: TRBV7-2
clone size: -

CDR3 protein: CASGRGGTNNEQFF
CDR3 DNA: TGTGCCAGCGGGCGGGGGGGAACGAACAATGAGCAGTTCTTC
D gene: TRBD2
J gene: TRBJ2-1
V gene: TRBV11-3
clone size: -